Below, 18 T cell receptor beta chains from the same sample are listed, as sequenced in a study of vaccination effects on CD4 cells after COVID-19. Profiling relied on immunoSEQ multiplex PCR, and the TCRdb table lists in-frame clones only, not all of them. The sample includes 35,000 to 40,000 clones, 82% of them seen just once. Researchers isolated CD4+ T cells once less than twelve days of culture had elapsed. Their target antigens are unknown. The sequences come from CD4+ T cells from PBMCs cultured without peptide, collected before COVID-19 vaccination. Source of these receptors: a human donor who received a COVID-19 vaccine.

The chain carries TRBV28 and TRBJ2-3; 11 nucleotides align to TRBD2. The J segment lost 7 bases and the V segment lost 2 bases, leaving 5 bases of the junction unmatched. CDR1 is MDHEN, CDR2 SYDVKM, per germline. The CDR3 length is 15 residues. The CDR3 DNA follows: TGTGCCAGCAGTTTAACTAGCGGGGGACGAAATACGCAGTATTTT. This encodes CASSLTSGGRNTQYF.

This clone came up a few times. CDR3 amino acids: CASRTGLISNQPQHF. DNA of the CDR3: TGTGCCAGCAGGACAGGGCTAATTAGCAATCAGCCCCAGCATTTT. This chain joins TRBV6-4 and TRBJ1-5, with 7 bases aligning to TRBD1. The CDR3 has 15 amino acids. After removal of 6 bases from V and 0 bases from J, the junction contained 5 bases not matched to a gene. Germline loops: CDR1 MRHNA, CDR2 SNTAGT.

V is TRBV7-2 and J is TRBJ2-5; D possibly uses TRBD1 or TRBD2 (6 bases each). Germline-derived CDR1 and CDR2 are SGHTA and FQGNSA. The CDR3 runs 15 residues. V lost 8 bases, J lost 5 bases, and 21 bases lay in between. CDR3 in amino acids: CASLSWGAGGETQYF. For the CDR3, the DNA is TGTGCCAGCCTTAGTTGGGGGGCCGGTGGCGAGACCCAGTACTTC.

The CDR3: CAISESAASYTF. The CDR3 DNA sequence: TGTGCCATCAGTGAGTCGGCAGCGAGCTACACCTTC. The chain joins TRBV10-3 to TRBJ1-2; no firm D call. Germline CDR1 is ENHRY and CDR2 is SYGVKD. This CDR3 is built from 12 residues. Trimming took off 0 bases at V and 9 bases at J, with 8 bases between the two ends.

The gene calls are TRBV6-5 and TRBJ2-5; the D gene could be TRBD1 or TRBD2 (5 bases each). V lost 7 bases to trimming and J lost 4 bases, with 19 bases between them. The CDR3 loop spans 15 amino acids. Germline-derived CDR1 and CDR2 are MNHEY and SVGAGI. CDR3 nucleotides: TGTGCCAGCACCCGAGGGGTGGGGTTCGGAGAGACCCAGTACTTC. This codes for CASTRGVGFGETQYF.

The CDR3 spells CATSRGPNRAFF. The DNA of the CDR3 is TGTGCCACCAGCAGAGGGCCTAATCGGGCTTTCTTT. The gene calls are TRBV15 and TRBJ1-1; D is uncertain. The V gene's germline CDR1 is LNHNV and CDR2 YYDKDF (reference sequence). Trimming took off 1 base at V and 11 bases at J, with 11 bases between the two ends. CDR3 size: 12 residues.

This chain links TRBV7-2 with TRBJ2-3; D unresolved. Germline CDR1 SGHTA, CDR2 FQGNSA. V lost 4 bases and J lost 3, with 5 bases in between. This CDR3 is built from 12 residues. This CDR3 is CASSSGTDTQYF. The CDR3, as DNA: TGTGCCAGCAGCTCGGGTACAGATACGCAGTATTTT.

This chain connects TRBV2 to TRBJ2-7; D not resolved. This CDR3 spans 13 amino acids. Per germline, CDR1 SNHLY and CDR2 FYNNEI. V was shortened by 10 bases and J by 6 bases, with 19 bases between the two germline ends. CDR3 protein: CATSDLENSEQYV. CDR3 bases: TGTGCCACCTCTGATCTCGAGAATAGCGAGCAGTACGTC.

The chain joins TRBV3-1 (or the pseudogene TRBV3-2) to TRBJ1-4, with D tentatively TRBD1 (5 bases). This CDR3 contains 16 residues. Germline V gene lookup returns CDR1 LGHDT and CDR2 YNNKEL (reference sequence). Trimming cost V 0 bases and J 2 bases, with 10 bases left between them. CDR3 DNA: TGTGCCAGCAGCCAAGATACGGGGACGACTAATGAAAAACTGTTTTTT. Encoded protein: CASSQDTGTTNEKLFF.

DNA of the CDR3: TGTGCCAGCAGTTATCAGACAGGGGGCAAGGCCGGGGAGCTGTTTTTT. The encoded protein is CASSYQTGGKAGELFF. The V gene is TRBV6-5, the J gene TRBJ2-2; TRBD1 aligns across 10 bases. V was clipped by 3 bases and J by 6 bases; unmatched bases: 7. Per the germline V gene, CDR1 is MNHEY and CDR2 is SVGAGI. The CDR3 is 16 residues long.

The genes are TRBV2 and TRBJ2-5; 7 bases align to TRBD1. The CDR3 is 12 residues long. Germline-derived CDR1 and CDR2 are SNHLY and FYNNEI. Trimming took 5 bases from V and 3 from J; bases not matched to a gene: 0. The CDR3 DNA reads as TGTGCCAGCAGTCAGGGGGAAGAGACCCAGTACTTC. The encoded protein is CASSQGEETQYF.

This sequence joins TRBV9 and TRBJ2-2, with TRBD1 as a possible D gene (8 bases). This CDR3 region has 16 residues. The germline CDR1 and CDR2 sequences are SGDLS and YYNGEE. V shed 3 bases and J shed 1 base, with 13 bases lying between them. CDR3 residues: CASSAYRGGNTGELFF. The CDR3 bases are TGTGCCAGCAGCGCATACAGGGGGGGGAACACCGGGGAGCTGTTTTTT.

This clone was recorded only once. J is TRBJ1-1 and V is TRBV4-1, with TRBD1 matching over 7 bases. This CDR3 has 15 residues. The germline CDR1 and CDR2 sequences are MGHRA and YSYEKL. After removal of 1 base from V and 6 bases from J, the junction contained 8 bases not matched to a gene. CDR3: CASSQGPGGDPEAFF. CDR3 DNA sequence: TGCGCCAGCAGCCAAGGGCCAGGGGGAGACCCTGAAGCTTTCTTT.

This chain links TRBV24-1 with TRBJ1-2, with D maybe TRBD1 (5 bases). The CDR3 runs 15 residues. Germline V gives CDR1 KGHDR, CDR2 SFDVKD. Deletions cut 3 bases from V and 3 bases from J, with 13 bases between. CDR3 sequence (DNA): TGTGCCACCAGTGATGCCCGGGGCGCGGACTATGGCTACACCTTC. Its translation: CATSDARGADYGYTF.

The V and J genes are TRBV18 and TRBJ1-2, with 7 nucleotides matching TRBD1. CDR1 KGHSH and CDR2 LQKENI come from the germline V gene. V lost 3 bases to trimming and J lost 4 bases; unmatched junction nucleotides: 11. This CDR3 is 16 amino acids long. The CDR3 sequence is CASSPDVGTAGYGYTF. The CDR3 DNA follows: TGTGCCAGCTCACCTGATGTAGGGACAGCGGGCTATGGCTACACCTTC.

This chain links TRBV30 with TRBJ1-1; D possibly corresponds to TRBD1 (5 bases). The V gene lost 0 bases and the J gene lost 4 bases, with 9 bases spanning the gap. This CDR3 contains 13 residues. Per germline, CDR1 GTSNPN and CDR2 SVGIG (reference sequence). For the CDR3, the DNA is TGTGCCTGGAGTGTCTCTGGGGGCACTGAAGCTTTCTTT. Translated, it gives CAWSVSGGTEAFF.

This clone was found a few times. The J gene is TRBJ1-6, the V gene TRBV3-1 (or the pseudogene TRBV3-2), with 9 bases fitting TRBD1. Germline values: CDR1 LGHDT, CDR2 YNNKEL (reference sequence). The CDR3 consists of 15 residues. The J segment lost 10 bases and the V segment lost 4 bases, leaving 8 bases of the junction unmatched. The CDR3 DNA reads TGTGCCAGCAGCCTACAGGGGGCTTCCTGGTCACCCCTCCACTTT. Translation gives CASSLQGASWSPLHF.

The chain couples TRBV19 to TRBJ2-3, with 8 positions matching TRBD2. The germline V gene has CDR1 LNHDA and CDR2 SQIVND (reference sequence). The V gene end was trimmed by 4 bases and the J gene end by 3 bases; junction bases not matched to a gene: 9. This CDR3 has 16 amino acids. The CDR3 DNA follows: TGTGCCAGTAGTAAGTCGGGGGGGCCGGGGACAGATACGCAGTATTTT. This sequence encodes CASSKSGGPGTDTQYF.